The 32 T cell receptor beta chains presented below share a single source sample, sequenced in a study of human T cells and chemical hapten exposure. TCRdb recomputed calls from the RACE reads with MiXCR, one row per CDR3 protein. The data contain about 350,000 distinct CDR3 sequences, 5.5% of them singletons. As for time point: pre-sensitization, week 0. The treatment is: therapeutic diphenylcyclopropenone sensitization with weekly scalp DPC. The sample here was whole blood, taken in connection with sensitization to the hapten diphenylcyclopropenone (DPC). The receptors shown here come from a woman aged 18-29 years with alopecia areata. Some clones in this sample may be carry-over from other donors' samples.

Ten or more counts support this clonotype. The J gene is TRBJ2-4, the V gene TRBV11-3; 10 bases map to TRBD1. The V segment lost 5 bases and the J segment 0 bases; nucleotides outside the gene matches: 4. The CDR3 has 16 residues. The germline gives CDR1 SGHNT, CDR2 YENEEA. The CDR3 loop is CASSPGTGAAKNIQYF. Written as DNA, the CDR3 is TGTGCCAGCAGCCCGGGGACAGGGGCAGCCAAAAACATTCAGTACTTC. Filled out from reference TRBV11-3 and TRBJ2-4, the complete variable domain reads EAGVVQSPRYKIIEKKQPVAFWCNPISGHNTLYWYLQNLGQGPELLIRYENEEAVDDSQLPKDRFSAERLKGVDSTLKIQPAELGDSAVYLCASSPGTGAAKNIQYFGAGTRLSVL.

This clonotype was recorded a few times. This chain links TRBV18 with TRBJ1-6; D remains ambiguous. The germline V gene has CDR1 KGHSH and CDR2 LQKENI. V lost 1 base and J 2 bases, leaving 9 bases between the germline ends. The CDR3 covers 16 residues. The CDR3 DNA reads TGTGCCAGCTCACCACGGAGGGAACCCTATAATTCACCCCTCCACTTT. This encodes CASSPRREPYNSPLHF.

The rearrangement joins TRBV6-1 to TRBJ2-7, with D tentatively TRBD1 (5 bases). Trimming left V 3 bases short and J 6 bases short, with 18 bases between. Germline V CDR1 and CDR2: MNHNS, SASEGT. The CDR3 is made up of 15 amino acids. CDR3: CASSDPGLGHGEQYF. The CDR3 DNA reads TGTGCCAGCAGTGACCCGGGCCTCGGACATGGCGAGCAGTACTTC.

The CDR3 sequence: CASSFRGQGPDTQYF. The CDR3 nucleotides are TGTGCCAGCAGTTTTCGGGGACAGGGCCCAGATACGCAGTATTTT. V is TRBV28 and J is TRBJ2-3, with 9 bases lining up with TRBD1. The CDR3 has 15 residues. Germline V gene data show CDR1 as MDHEN and CDR2 as SYDVKM. V lost 3 bases to trimming and J lost 4 bases; unmatched junction nucleotides: 5. Based on the CDR3 plus reference TRBV28 and TRBJ2-3, the full variable domain is DVKVTQSSRYLVKRTGEKVFLECVQDMDHENMFWYRQDPGLGLRLIYFSYDVKMKEKGDIPEGYSVSREKKERFSLILESASTNQTSMYLCASSFRGQGPDTQYFGPGTRLTVL.

This chain links TRBV5-1 with TRBJ2-5; 8 bases fit TRBD1. In germline, CDR1 is SGHRS, CDR2 YFSETQ. The J segment lost 3 bases and the V segment lost 4 bases, leaving 8 bases of the junction unmatched. The CDR3 consists of 15 residues. The CDR3 DNA reads as TGCGCCAGCAGCCAGCCACAGGGGGAGAAAGAGACCCAGTACTTC. Amino acid sequence: CASSQPQGEKETQYF.

This clonotype was seen more than once but under ten times. The V and J genes are TRBV7-9 and TRBJ1-1; D not certain. The CDR3 runs 14 residues. The V gene's germline CDR1 is SEHNR and CDR2 FQNEAQ (reference sequence). Trimming cost V 0 bases and J 0 bases, with 5 bases left between them. The CDR3: CASSLASMNTEAFF. The CDR3 DNA reads as TGTGCCAGCAGCTTAGCATCGATGAACACTGAAGCTTTCTTT. Full variable domain (remainder filled in from reference TRBV7-9 and TRBJ1-1): DTGVSQNPRHKITKRGQNVTFRCDPISEHNRLYWYRQTLGQGPEFLTYFQNEAQLEKSRLLSDRFSAERPKGSFSTLEIQRTEQGDSAMYLCASSLASMNTEAFFGQGTRLTVV.

This clonotype was counted a few times. The CDR3 spells CASSREAVTDTQYF. CDR3 bases: TGTGCCAGCAGCCGCGAGGCGGTCACAGATACGCAGTATTTT. This sequence joins TRBV11-3 and TRBJ2-3; D unresolved. CDR1 and CDR2 from the germline V gene are SGHNT and YENEEA. Trimming stripped 5 bases from V and 2 bases from J, with 11 bases between. The CDR3 spans 14 residues.

CDR3 sequence (DNA): TGTGCCAGCAATTCAGGGGTAAGGCCTTTCGGTGACACTGAAGCTTTCTTT. It specifies CASNSGVRPFGDTEAFF. The V call is TRBV27, the J call TRBJ1-1, with a tentative D call TRBD1 (6 bases). The V end lost 7 bases, the J end lost 3 bases, and 24 bases lay between the germline ends. CDR3 length: 17 residues. The germline CDR1 and CDR2 sequences are MNHEY and SMNVEV (reference sequence).

The chain links TRBV4-1 to TRBJ1-2; D gene uncertain. CDR3 length: 12 residues. V was shortened by 0 bases and J by 4 bases, with 3 bases between the two germline ends. Germline CDR1 reads MGHRA; CDR2 reads YSYEKL. CDR3 region: CASSQETYGYTF. DNA for the CDR3: TGCGCCAGCAGCCAAGAGACCTATGGCTACACCTTC.

This clonotype came up a few times. The rearrangement links TRBV7-8 to TRBJ2-5, with TRBD2 matching 8 bases. The germline CDR1 and CDR2 sequences are SGHVS and FQNEAQ. This CDR3 is 14 amino acids long. V gave up 3 bases and J gave up 5 bases; unmatched junction bases: 5. CDR3: CASSLALAGETQYF. The DNA for the CDR3 is TGTGCCAGCAGCTTGGCTCTAGCGGGCGAGACCCAGTACTTC.

This clonotype has a handful of counts. This sequence joins TRBV27 and TRBJ1-1; tentative D call: TRBD1 (6 bases). This CDR3 region has 15 residues. Trimming stripped 2 bases from V and 2 bases from J, with 12 bases between. CDR1 and CDR2 (germline): MNHEY, SMNVEV (reference sequence). CDR3 region: CASSLGWGPNTEAFF. The CDR3, as DNA: TGTGCCAGCAGTTTAGGATGGGGGCCAAACACTGAAGCTTTCTTT.

V gene TRBV7-9 combines with J gene TRBJ2-2; the match to TRBD1 covers 8 bases. Germline lookup yields CDR1 SEHNR and CDR2 FQNEAQ (reference sequence). Trimming took 4 bases from V and 5 from J; bases not matched to a gene: 12. CDR3 length: 17 residues. Here the CDR3 reads CASSSPLGQGETGELFF. The CDR3 nucleotides are TGTGCCAGCAGCTCACCCCTTGGACAGGGCGAGACCGGGGAGCTGTTTTTT.

This clonotype was recorded many times. This chain links TRBV6-6 with TRBJ1-1; D is possibly TRBD1 (6 bases). CDR1 is MNHNY and CDR2 is SVGAGI in the germline V gene (reference sequence). Trimming stripped 7 bases from V and 10 bases from J, with 13 bases between. CDR3 length equals 11 residues. The CDR3 DNA is TGTGCCAGCACCAACAGGGTTGGAGCTTTCTTT. Translated, it gives CASTNRVGAFF.

The rearrangement uses TRBV6-5 and TRBJ2-2; 8 bases match TRBD1. Germline lookup yields CDR1 MNHEY and CDR2 SVGAGI. Unmatched junction bases numbered 8, after V lost 6 bases and J lost 2 bases. CDR3 size: 16 residues. This CDR3 reads CASSFGTGLNTGELFF. CDR3 in DNA: TGTGCCAGCAGCTTCGGGACAGGTCTTAACACCGGGGAGCTGTTTTTT.

This rearrangement joins TRBV6-5 to TRBJ2-7; 9 bases are shared with TRBD1. CDR1 MNHEY and CDR2 SVGAGI come from the germline V gene. The CDR3 runs to 15 residues. J was trimmed by 4 bases and V by 6 bases; bases with no gene match: 10. CDR3 region: CASRSGTGFPYEQYF. The CDR3 DNA sequence: TGTGCCAGCAGGTCCGGGACAGGGTTTCCTTACGAGCAGTACTTC.

This clonotype was seen many times. The chain has TRBV5-4 and TRBJ2-4, with D maybe TRBD1 (5 bases). Between the trimmed V and J ends, which lost 2 bases and 4 bases, there was a span of 10 bases. Per the germline V gene, CDR1 is SGHNT and CDR2 is YYREEE (reference sequence). CDR3 length equals 14 residues. CDR3 sequence: CASSFQGIKNIQYF. The CDR3 region has the DNA TGTGCCAGCAGCTTCCAGGGAATTAAAAACATTCAGTACTTC.

This clonotype has at least ten counts. V and J are TRBV4-3 and TRBJ1-2; D uncertain. Germline assignment: CDR1 LGHNA and CDR2 YSLEER. CDR3 length equals 13 residues. Trimming removed 0 bases at V and 3 bases at J, with 5 bases between. CDR3 sequence (DNA): TGCGCCAGCAGCCAAGAATCACACTATGGCTACACCTTC. This gives the protein CASSQESHYGYTF.

The CDR3 protein is CASSEYLGMGYGYTF. In DNA, the CDR3 is TGTGCCAGCAGTGAATATTTGGGGATGGGTTATGGCTACACCTTC. The gene calls are TRBV2 and TRBJ1-2; D ambiguous. Trimming pared 2 bases from V and 5 bases from J, leaving 15 bases between. Germline V lookup: CDR1 SNHLY, CDR2 FYNNEI. The CDR3 spans 15 residues.

This clonotype was picked up many times. This chain connects TRBV11-2 to TRBJ2-4; no clear D gene. The length of the CDR3 is 11 residues. With 1 base removed from V and 8 bases from J, the gap between germline ends came to 3 bases. The germline gives CDR1 SGHAT, CDR2 FQNNGV. The DNA for the CDR3 is TGTGCCAGCAGCTTAGGCGACATTCAGTACTTC. Encoded protein: CASSLGDIQYF.

This clonotype showed up many times. V gene TRBV27 combines with J gene TRBJ1-5; D is unclear. V was pared by 2 bases and J by 6 bases, with 8 bases between. The length of the CDR3 is 13 residues. The V gene's germline CDR1 is MNHEY and CDR2 SMNVEV (reference sequence). CDR3 region: CASSLMGGQPQHF. In DNA form, the CDR3 reads TGTGCCAGCAGTTTAATGGGAGGTCAGCCCCAGCATTTT.

There are many counts of this clonotype. The V and J genes are TRBV18 and TRBJ1-6, with TRBD1 matching 7 bases. Germline assignment: CDR1 KGHSH and CDR2 LQKENI. Trimming at V came to 5 bases and at J to 7 bases, leaving 11 bases not matched to a gene. The CDR3 totals 16 residues. In DNA form, the CDR3 reads TGTGCCAGCTCATCTACTACAGGGGTCTGGAATTCACCCCTCCACTTT. Its protein product is CASSSTTGVWNSPLHF. Drawing the rest from reference TRBV18 and TRBJ1-6, the complete variable domain is NAGVMQNPRHLVRRRGQEARLRCSPMKGHSHVYWYRQLPEEGLKFMVYLQKENIIDESGMPKERFSAEFPKEGPSILRIQQVVRGDSAAYFCASSSTTGVWNSPLHFGNGTRLTVT.

This clonotype was seen ten or more times. This chain uses TRBV6-2 or TRBV6-3 with TRBJ1-6; D call uncertain. Per the germline V gene, CDR1 is MNHEY and CDR2 is SVGEGT. The CDR3 runs 16 residues. V lost 0 bases, J lost 11 bases, and 17 bases lay in between. CDR3 coding DNA: TGTGCCAGCAGTTACTCGGCAATGACCGGCGGTCCACCCCTCCACTTT. Amino acid sequence: CASSYSAMTGGPPLHF.

This clonotype was seen ten or more times. The chain has TRBV18 and TRBJ1-5; 8 bases align to TRBD1. The CDR3 has 16 residues. After removal of 0 bases from V and 2 bases from J, the junction contained 3 bases not matched to a gene. The germline V gene has CDR1 KGHSH and CDR2 LQKENI. The CDR3 spells CASSPPGQGGNQPQHF. CDR3 coding DNA: TGTGCCAGCTCACCACCAGGACAGGGAGGCAATCAGCCCCAGCATTTT.

This rearrangement joins TRBV5-1 to TRBJ1-5, with D unclear. The CDR3 is 13 amino acids. Trimming took off 0 bases at V and 7 bases at J, with 8 bases between the two ends. Looked up from germline, CDR1 is SGHRS and CDR2 is YFSETQ. The CDR3 loop is CASSLDLSQPQHF. The CDR3 nucleotides read TGCGCCAGCAGCTTGGACTTGAGCCAGCCCCAGCATTTT.

The genes are TRBV2 and TRBJ2-2; D call uncertain. From germline, CDR1 is SNHLY and CDR2 FYNNEI. The length of the CDR3 is 14 residues. V lost 6 bases and J 4 bases, leaving 12 bases between the germline ends. In DNA, the CDR3 is TGTGCCAGCAGCGCCCTCTATGCCACCGGGGAGCTGTTTTTT. Residues: CASSALYATGELFF.

This clonotype was detected ten times or more. The V gene is TRBV7-2, the J gene TRBJ2-1; 7 bases match TRBD1. The V segment lost 5 bases and the J segment 15 bases; nucleotides outside the gene matches: 13. The CDR3 runs to 13 residues. Germline-derived CDR1 and CDR2 are SGHTA and FQGNSA. The CDR3 sequence is CASSLEGGRGSFF. In DNA, the CDR3 is TGTGCCAGCAGCCTAGAGGGCGGCAGGGGGTCGTTCTTC.

The chain joins TRBV20-1 to TRBJ2-7, with 7 bases aligning to TRBD1. CDR1 DFQATT and CDR2 SNEGSKA come from the germline V gene (reference sequence). J lost 4 bases, V lost 0 bases, and 6 bases had no gene match. This CDR3 region has 14 residues. The CDR3, as DNA: TGCAGTGCTAGAGATGGGGACAGCTTATACGAGCAGTACTTC. It yields the protein CSARDGDSLYEQYF.

This clonotype was seen a handful of times. The chain uses TRBV7-3 and TRBJ2-5; D may be TRBD2 (5 bases). V dropped 1 base and J dropped 2 bases, with 11 bases sitting between them. The germline V gene encodes CDR1 SGHTA and CDR2 FQGTGA. The CDR3 is made up of 15 amino acids. In nucleotides, the CDR3 is TGTGCCAGCAGCTTAAAATCGGGGATACAAGAGACCCAGTACTTC. Protein: CASSLKSGIQETQYF.

Only a few counts were recorded for this clonotype. For the CDR3, the DNA is TGTGCCAGCAGCTTAAGTAAGGGACAGGGGGCTGGAAACTATGGCTACACCTTC. It specifies CASSLSKGQGAGNYGYTF. The rearrangement links TRBV7-2 to TRBJ1-2; TRBD1 matches at 12 bases. The V and J ends lost 2 bases and 2 bases, in that order; junction bases with no gene match: 9. The germline V gene encodes CDR1 SGHTA and CDR2 FQGNSA. This CDR3 is built from 18 residues.

This clonotype showed up many times. V gene TRBV11-2 combines with J gene TRBJ2-3; D ambiguous. The CDR3 has 13 amino acids. V lost 3 bases to trimming and J lost 7 bases, with 11 bases between them. Germline V gives CDR1 SGHAT, CDR2 FQNNGV. This chain's CDR3 is CASSFPKGNTQYF. CDR3 DNA sequence: TGTGCCAGCAGCTTCCCCAAGGGAAATACGCAGTATTTT.

This clonotype was observed a handful of times. The chain joins TRBV4-3 to TRBJ2-3, with TRBD2 identical over 11 bases. With V trimmed by 0 bases and J by 8 bases, 7 bases remained unmatched. This CDR3 has 16 amino acids. The germline V gene encodes CDR1 LGHNA and CDR2 YSLEER. CDR3 coding DNA: TGCGCCAGCAGCCAAGATACTAGCGGGGGCCTTCGTACGCAGTATTTT. Its translation is CASSQDTSGGLRTQYF.

This clonotype showed up many times. This chain connects TRBV12-3 or TRBV12-4 to TRBJ2-6; maybe TRBD2 (5 bases). The CDR3 loop spans 16 amino acids. V was shortened by 7 bases and J by 0 bases, with 13 bases between the two germline ends. The CDR3 coding sequence is TGTGCCAGCACCTCCGGCGGGTACTCTGGGGCCAACGTCCTGACTTTC. Translated, it gives CASTSGGYSGANVLTF.